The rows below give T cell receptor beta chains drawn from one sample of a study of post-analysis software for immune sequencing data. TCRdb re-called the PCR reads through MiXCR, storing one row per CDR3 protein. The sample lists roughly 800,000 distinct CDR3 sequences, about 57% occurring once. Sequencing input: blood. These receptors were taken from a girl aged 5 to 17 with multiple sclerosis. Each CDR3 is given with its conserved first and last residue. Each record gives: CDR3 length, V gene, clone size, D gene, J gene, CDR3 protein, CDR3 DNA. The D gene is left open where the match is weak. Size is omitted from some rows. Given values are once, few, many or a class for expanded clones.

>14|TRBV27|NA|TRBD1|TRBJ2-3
CASKQGDHTDTQYF
TGTGCCAGCAAACAGGGGGACCACACAGATACGCAGTATTTT
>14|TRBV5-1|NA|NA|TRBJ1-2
CASSLETGRYGYTF
TGCGCCAGCAGCTTGGAAACAGGGAGGTATGGCTACACCTTC
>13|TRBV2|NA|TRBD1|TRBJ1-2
CASHRGRLDGYTF
TGTGCCAGTCACAGGGGGCGCCTTGACGGCTACACCTTC
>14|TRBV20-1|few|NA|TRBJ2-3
CSASNTEPTDTQYF
TGCAGTGCTAGTAACACAGAACCCACAGATACGCAGTATTTT
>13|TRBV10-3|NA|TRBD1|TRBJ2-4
CAISDPGTDIQYF
TGTGCCATCAGTGACCCCGGGACAGACATTCAGTACTTC
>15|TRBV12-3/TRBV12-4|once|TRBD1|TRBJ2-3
CASSLRGQTTDTEYF
TGTGCCAGCAGTTTAAGGGGACAGACCACAGATACGGAATATTTT
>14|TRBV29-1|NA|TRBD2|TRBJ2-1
CSVDPLAGGLEQFF
TGCAGCGTTGATCCGCTAGCGGGGGGTTTGGAGCAGTTCTTC
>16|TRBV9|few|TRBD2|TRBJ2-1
CASSVPPGGPHNEQFF
TGTGCCAGCAGCGTACCTCCGGGGGGGCCCCACAATGAGCAGTTCTTC
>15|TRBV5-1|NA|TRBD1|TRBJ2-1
CASSLSPTGGNEQFF
TGCGCCAGCAGCTTGTCGCCGACAGGGGGCAATGAGCAGTTCTTC
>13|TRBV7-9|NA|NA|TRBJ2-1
CASSQTHNNEQFF
TGTGCCAGCAGCCAAACCCATAACAATGAGCAGTTCTTC
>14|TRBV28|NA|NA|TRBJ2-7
CASSSPLAGSEQYF
TGTGCCAGCAGTTCCCCCCTCGCGGGGAGCGAGCAGTACTTC
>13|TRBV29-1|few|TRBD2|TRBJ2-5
CSVGLAGEETQYF
TGCAGCGTGGGACTAGCGGGAGAAGAGACTCAGTACTTC
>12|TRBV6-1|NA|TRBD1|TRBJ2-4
CASRNRGWEQYF
TGTGCCAGCAGGAACAGGGGCTGGGAGCAGTACTTC
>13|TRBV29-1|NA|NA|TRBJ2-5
CSVELQVVETQYF
TGCAGCGTTGAATTACAGGTCGTAGAGACCCAGTACTTC
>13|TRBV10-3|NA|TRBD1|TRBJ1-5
CAITGGGNQPQHF
TGTGCCATCACAGGGGGCGGCAATCAGCCCCAGCATTTT
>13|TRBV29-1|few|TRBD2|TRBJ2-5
CSAQRGVRETQYF
TGCAGCGCGCAGCGGGGGGTTAGGGAGACCCAGTACTTC
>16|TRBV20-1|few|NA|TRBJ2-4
CSARDEGGLTKNIQYF
TGCAGTGCTAGAGATGAGGGGGGATTGACCAAAAACATTCAGTACTTC
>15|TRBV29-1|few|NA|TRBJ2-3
CSVEHRDTSTDTQYF
TGCAGCGTTGAGCACCGGGACACCAGCACAGATACGCAGTATTTT
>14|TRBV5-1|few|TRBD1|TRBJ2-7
CASSKPGQGNEQYF
TGCGCCAGCAGCAAGCCGGGACAGGGAAACGAGCAGTACTTC
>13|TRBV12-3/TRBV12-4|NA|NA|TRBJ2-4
CASKLSRDNIQYF
TGTGCCAGCAAGTTAAGCAGGGACAACATTCAGTACTTC
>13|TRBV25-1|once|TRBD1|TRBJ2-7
CASSDFYRGREYF
TGTGCCAGCAGTGATTTTTACAGGGGGCGCGAGTACTTC
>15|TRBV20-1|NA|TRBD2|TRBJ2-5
CSAFGLAGVQETQYF
TGCAGTGCTTTTGGACTAGCGGGGGTCCAAGAGACCCAGTACTTC
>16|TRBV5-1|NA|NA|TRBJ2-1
CASSPGWEIGENEQFF
TGCGCCAGCAGCCCGGGTTGGGAAATTGGGGAGAATGAGCAGTTCTTC
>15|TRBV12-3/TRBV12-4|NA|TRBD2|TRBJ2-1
CASRTGTSGTYEQFF
TGTGCCAGCAGAACCGGGACTAGCGGGACCTACGAGCAGTTCTTC
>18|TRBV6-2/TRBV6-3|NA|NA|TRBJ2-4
CASSYLAIRRATINIQYF
TGTGCCAGCAGTTATCTGGCGATCCGGCGGGCGACCATAAACATTCAGTACTTC
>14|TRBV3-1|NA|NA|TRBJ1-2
CASSHRPPNYGYTF
TGTGCCAGCAGCCATAGGCCACCTAACTATGGCTACACCTTC
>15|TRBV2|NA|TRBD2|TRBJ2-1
CASKKLAGGPGEQFF
TGTGCCAGCAAAAAACTAGCGGGAGGGCCGGGTGAGCAGTTCTTC
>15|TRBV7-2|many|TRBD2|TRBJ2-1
CASIPTSGGYNEQFF
TGTGCCAGCATCCCGACTAGCGGGGGGTACAATGAGCAGTTCTTC